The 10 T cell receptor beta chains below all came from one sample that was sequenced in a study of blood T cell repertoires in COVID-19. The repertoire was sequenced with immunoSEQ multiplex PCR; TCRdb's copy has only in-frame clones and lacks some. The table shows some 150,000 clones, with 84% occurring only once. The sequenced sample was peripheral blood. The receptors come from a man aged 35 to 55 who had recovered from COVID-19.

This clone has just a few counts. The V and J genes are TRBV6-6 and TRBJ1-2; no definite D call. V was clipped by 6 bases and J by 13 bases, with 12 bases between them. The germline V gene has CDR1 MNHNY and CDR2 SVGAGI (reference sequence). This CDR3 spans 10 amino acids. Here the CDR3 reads CASSNPGSTF. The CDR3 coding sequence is TGTGCCAGCAGCAATCCGGGAAGCACCTTC.

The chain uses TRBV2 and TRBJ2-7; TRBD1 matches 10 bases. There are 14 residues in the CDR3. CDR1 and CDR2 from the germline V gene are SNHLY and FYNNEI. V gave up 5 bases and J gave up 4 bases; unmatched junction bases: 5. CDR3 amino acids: CASSSGTGAYEQYF. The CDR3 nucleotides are TGTGCCAGCAGTTCCGGGACAGGGGCTTACGAGCAGTACTTC.

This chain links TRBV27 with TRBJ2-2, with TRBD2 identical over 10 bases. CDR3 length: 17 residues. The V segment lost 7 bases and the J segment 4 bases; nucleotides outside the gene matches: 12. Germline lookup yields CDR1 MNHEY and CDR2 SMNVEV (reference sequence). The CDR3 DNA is TGTGCCAGCAAGGGCCTAGCGGGAGTCCGGAGCACCGGGGAGCTGTTTTTT. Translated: CASKGLAGVRSTGELFF.

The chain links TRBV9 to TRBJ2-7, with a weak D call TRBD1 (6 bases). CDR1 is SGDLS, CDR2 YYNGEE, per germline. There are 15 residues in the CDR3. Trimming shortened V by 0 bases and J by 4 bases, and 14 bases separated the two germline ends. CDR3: CASSVGGGQGYEQYF. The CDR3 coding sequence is TGTGCCAGCAGCGTAGGAGGGGGACAAGGATACGAGCAGTACTTC.

CDR3 residues: CASSLRAGVVSGNTIYF. The DNA for the CDR3 is TGTGCCAGCAGTCTTAGGGCAGGGGTCGTTTCTGGAAACACCATATATTTT. The chain employs TRBV7-2 and TRBJ1-3; TRBD1 is a possible D gene (6 bases). V dropped 6 bases and J dropped 1 base, with 19 bases sitting between them. The germline V gene encodes CDR1 SGHTA and CDR2 FQGNSA. The CDR3 covers 17 residues.

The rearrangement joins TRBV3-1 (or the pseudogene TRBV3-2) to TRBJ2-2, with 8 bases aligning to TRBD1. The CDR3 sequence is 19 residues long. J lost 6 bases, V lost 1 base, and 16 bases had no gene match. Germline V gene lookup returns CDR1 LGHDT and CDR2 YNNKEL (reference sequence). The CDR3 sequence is CASSQASEDRVGNAGELFF. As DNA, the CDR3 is TGTGCCAGCAGCCAAGCCTCCGAGGACAGGGTAGGTAACGCCGGGGAGCTGTTTTTT.

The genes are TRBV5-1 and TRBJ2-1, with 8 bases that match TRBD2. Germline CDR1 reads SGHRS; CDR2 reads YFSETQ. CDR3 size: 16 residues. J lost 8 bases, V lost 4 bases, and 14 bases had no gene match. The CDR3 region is CASSLDPPTSADEQFF. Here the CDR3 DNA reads TGCGCCAGCAGCCTGGATCCCCCGACTAGCGCCGATGAGCAGTTCTTC. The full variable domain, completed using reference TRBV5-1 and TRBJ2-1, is KAGVTQTPRYLIKTRGQQVTLSCSPISGHRSVSWYQQTPGQGLQFLFEYFSETQRNKGNFPGRFSGRQFSNSRSEMNVSTLELGDSALYLCASSLDPPTSADEQFFGPGTRLTVL.

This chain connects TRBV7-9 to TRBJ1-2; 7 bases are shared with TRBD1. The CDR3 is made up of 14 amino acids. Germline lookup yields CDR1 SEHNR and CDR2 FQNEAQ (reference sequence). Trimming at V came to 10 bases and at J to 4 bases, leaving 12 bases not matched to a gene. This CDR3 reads CAIRRDSTSYGYTF. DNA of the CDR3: TGTGCCATCCGGCGGGACAGTACTTCCTATGGCTACACCTTC. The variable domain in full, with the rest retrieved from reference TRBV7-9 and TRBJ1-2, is DTGVSQNPRHKITKRGQNVTFRCDPISEHNRLYWYRQTLGQGPEFLTYFQNEAQLEKSRLLSDRFSAERPKGSFSTLEIQRTEQGDSAMYLCAIRRDSTSYGYTFGSGTRLTVV.

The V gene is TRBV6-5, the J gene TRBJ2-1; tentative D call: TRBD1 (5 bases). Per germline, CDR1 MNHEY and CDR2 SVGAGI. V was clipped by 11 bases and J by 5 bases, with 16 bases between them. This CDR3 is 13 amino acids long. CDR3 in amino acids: CAGISDSDNEQFF. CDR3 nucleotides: TGTGCCGGAATCTCAGACAGTGACAATGAGCAGTTCTTC.

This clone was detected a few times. The CDR3 spells CASTAEYGYTF. Written as DNA, the CDR3 is TGTGCCAGCACCGCCGAGTATGGCTACACCTTC. The chain joins TRBV7-9 to TRBJ1-2; D is undetermined. With 7 bases removed from V and 5 bases from J, the gap between germline ends came to 8 bases. CDR1 and CDR2 from the germline V gene are SEHNR and FQNEAQ (reference sequence). The CDR3 is 11 amino acids.